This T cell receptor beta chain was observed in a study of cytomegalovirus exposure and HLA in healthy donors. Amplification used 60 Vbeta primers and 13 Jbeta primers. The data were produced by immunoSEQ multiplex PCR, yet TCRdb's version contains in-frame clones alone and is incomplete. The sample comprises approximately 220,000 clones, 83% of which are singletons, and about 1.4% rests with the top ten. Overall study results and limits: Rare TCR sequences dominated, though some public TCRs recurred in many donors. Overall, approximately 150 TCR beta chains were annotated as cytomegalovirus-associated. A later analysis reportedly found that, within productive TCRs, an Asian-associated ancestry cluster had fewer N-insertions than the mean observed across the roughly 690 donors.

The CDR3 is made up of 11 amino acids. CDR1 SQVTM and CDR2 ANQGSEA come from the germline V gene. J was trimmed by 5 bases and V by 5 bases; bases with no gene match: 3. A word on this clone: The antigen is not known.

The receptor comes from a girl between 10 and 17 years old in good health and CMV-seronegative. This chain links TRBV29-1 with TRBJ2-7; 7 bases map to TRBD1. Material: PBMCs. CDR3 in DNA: TGCAGCGTTCCCACAGGGGACGAGCAGTACTTC. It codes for CSVPTGDEQYF.